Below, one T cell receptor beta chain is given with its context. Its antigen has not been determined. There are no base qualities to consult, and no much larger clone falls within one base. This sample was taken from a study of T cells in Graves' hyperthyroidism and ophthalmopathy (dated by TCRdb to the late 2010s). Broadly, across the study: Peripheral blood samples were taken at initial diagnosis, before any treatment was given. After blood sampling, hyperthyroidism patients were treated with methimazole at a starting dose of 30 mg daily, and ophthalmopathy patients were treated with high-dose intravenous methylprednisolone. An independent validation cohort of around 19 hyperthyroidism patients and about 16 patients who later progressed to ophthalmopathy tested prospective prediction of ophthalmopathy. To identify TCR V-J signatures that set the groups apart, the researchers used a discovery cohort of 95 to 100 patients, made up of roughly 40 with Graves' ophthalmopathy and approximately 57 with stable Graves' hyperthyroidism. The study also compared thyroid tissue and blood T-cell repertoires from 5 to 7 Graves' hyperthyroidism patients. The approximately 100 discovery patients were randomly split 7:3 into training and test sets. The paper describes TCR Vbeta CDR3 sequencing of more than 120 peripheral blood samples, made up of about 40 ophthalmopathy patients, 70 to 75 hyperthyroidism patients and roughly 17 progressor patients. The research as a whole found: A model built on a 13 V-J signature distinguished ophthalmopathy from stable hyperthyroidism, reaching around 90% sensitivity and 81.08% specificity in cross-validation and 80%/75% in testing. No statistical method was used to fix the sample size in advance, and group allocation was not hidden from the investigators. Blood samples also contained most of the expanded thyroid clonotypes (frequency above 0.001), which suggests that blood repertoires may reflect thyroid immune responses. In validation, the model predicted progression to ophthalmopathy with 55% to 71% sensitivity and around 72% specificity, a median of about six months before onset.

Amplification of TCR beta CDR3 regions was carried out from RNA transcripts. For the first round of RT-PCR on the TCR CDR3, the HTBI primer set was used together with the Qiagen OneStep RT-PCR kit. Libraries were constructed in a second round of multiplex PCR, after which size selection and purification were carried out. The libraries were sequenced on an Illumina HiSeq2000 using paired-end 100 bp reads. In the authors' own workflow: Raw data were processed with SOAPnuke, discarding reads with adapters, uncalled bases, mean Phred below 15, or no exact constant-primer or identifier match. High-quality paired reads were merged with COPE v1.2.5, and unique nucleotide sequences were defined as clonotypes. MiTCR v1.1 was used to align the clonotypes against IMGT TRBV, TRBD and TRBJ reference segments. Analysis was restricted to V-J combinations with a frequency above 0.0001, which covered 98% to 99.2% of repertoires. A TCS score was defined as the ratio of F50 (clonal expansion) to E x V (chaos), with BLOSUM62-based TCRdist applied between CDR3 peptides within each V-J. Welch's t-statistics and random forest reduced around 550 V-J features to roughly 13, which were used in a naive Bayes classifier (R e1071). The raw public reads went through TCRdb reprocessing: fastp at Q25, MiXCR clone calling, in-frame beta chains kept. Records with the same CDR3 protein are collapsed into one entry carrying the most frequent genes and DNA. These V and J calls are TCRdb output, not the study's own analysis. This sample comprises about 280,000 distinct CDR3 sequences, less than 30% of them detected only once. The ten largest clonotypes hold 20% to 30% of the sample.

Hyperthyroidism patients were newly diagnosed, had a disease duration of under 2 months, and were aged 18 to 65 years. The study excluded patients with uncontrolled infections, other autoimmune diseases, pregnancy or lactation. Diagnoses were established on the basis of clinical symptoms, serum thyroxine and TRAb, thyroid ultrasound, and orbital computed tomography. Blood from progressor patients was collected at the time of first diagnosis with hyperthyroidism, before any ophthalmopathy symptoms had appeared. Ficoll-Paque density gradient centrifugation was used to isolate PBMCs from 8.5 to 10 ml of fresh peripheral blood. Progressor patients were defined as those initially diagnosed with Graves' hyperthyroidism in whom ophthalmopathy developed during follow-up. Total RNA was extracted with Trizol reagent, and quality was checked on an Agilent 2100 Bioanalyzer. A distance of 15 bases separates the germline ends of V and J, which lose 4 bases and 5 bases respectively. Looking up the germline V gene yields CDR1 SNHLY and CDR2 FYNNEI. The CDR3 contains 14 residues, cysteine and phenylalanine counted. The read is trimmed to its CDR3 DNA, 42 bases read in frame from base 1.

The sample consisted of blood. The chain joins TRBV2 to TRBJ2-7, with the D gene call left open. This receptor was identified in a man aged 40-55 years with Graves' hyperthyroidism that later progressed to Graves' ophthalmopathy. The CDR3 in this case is CASSAMENFNEQYF. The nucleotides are TGTGCCAGCAGTGCCATGGAAAACTTCAACGAGCAGTACTTC.